This section outlines one T cell receptor (beta chain) sequence together with its context. Its antigen is still unknown. Per-base quality was not reported, and no clone a single base away is much larger than it. This sample is drawn from a study of cytomegalovirus exposure and HLA in healthy donors (dated by TCRdb to the late 2010s). A note on the overall study: An earlier analysis of roughly 570 of the donors reported approximately 280 Gb of sequence data and around 110 million unique TCR beta sequences obtained from about 179 million T cells. Approximately 330 gigabases of sequencing data and around 85 million unique TCR sequences made up an early release that covered 640 HLA-typed donors. Of the 398 genotyped donors, 75% to 85% were placed in the genetic ancestry cluster associated with self-reported Caucasian donors. The aim of the study was to test whether cataloging public T cell receptors could identify signatures of past pathogen exposure. The T cell repertoires of 666 subjects were profiled by immunosequencing and related to cytomegalovirus serostatus. Besides the first cohort of under 700 subjects, a separate validation cohort made up of around 120 different subjects was used. High-throughput TCR immunosequencing, statistical association of individual TCRs with disease status, and machine learning were combined to predict cytomegalovirus infection status. To study patterns of TCR occurrence, a later analysis re-analyzed previously published TCR beta repertoires from around 660 donors and added high-resolution HLA genotyping. Rather than using new phenotypic data, the later analysis identified candidate immune exposures from TCR beta sequences and from how often those sequences occurred across donors. To decide whether each TCR beta V gene segment behaved as functional or pseudogenic, an earlier analysis of over 500 of the donors relied on high-throughput TCR beta sequencing. Donor age, sex, ethnicity and CMV serostatus were compiled alongside the repertoire data. A later genetic analysis used genome-wide SNP genotypes for about 55% of the 666 donors, treating that subset as a discovery cohort. All discovery cohort repertoires had been generated on a single sequencing platform. Class I and class II HLA loci were covered by the typing at four-digit resolution. Typing coverage varied by locus: roughly 620-640 donors for A, B, C, DRB1 and DQB1; approximately 500 for DQA1; more than 600 for DPA1; approximately 470 for DPB1. Several DR-DQ haplotypes were treated as single units for association and clustering because of strong linkage in the cohort. Among 398 genotyped donors of the cohort, an average of approximately 230,000 unique TCR beta nucleotide sequences were sequenced per donor, about a sixth of them non-productive. Summary of the overall study and its limitations: The classifier was reported to diagnose cytomegalovirus status with high specificity and sensitivity in both the original cohort and the validation cohort. Across donors, most TCR sequences were observed very rarely, whereas some public TCRs were present in many individuals. Presence/absence analyses assumed roughly uniform sequencing depth across donors, an assumption that may not hold. A further reported finding was that TCR beta sequences accurately predicted the HLA-A and HLA-B alleles for most subjects in the first cohort. The authors suggested that the approach could potentially be generalized to other disease states and immunological phenotypes. A later genetic analysis reported fewer N-insertions in productive TCRs among donors in an Asian-associated ancestry cluster than the roughly 650-donor mean. In vitro tests confirmed that a few of the cytomegalovirus-associated TCR beta chains recognize cytomegalovirus antigens. Broadly in line with IMGT annotations, most TCR beta V segments showed up in productive rearrangements about 87% or about 30% of the time in an earlier analysis of 450 to 750 of the donors. The only immune exposure information available for the cohort was CMV serostatus. In a later analysis, HLA-associated TCR beta chains showed more clonal expansion and lower generation probabilities than non-associated chains that were equally common. Correlated functional status among segregating V segments might reflect linkage disequilibrium, but an unknown experimental factor could not be ruled out. At a false discovery rate of 0.05, a later analysis linked roughly 17,000 TCR beta sequences to specific HLA alleles. Because the 87-base-pair reads could not distinguish some IMGT-functional V segments, including TRBV6-2 and TRBV6-3, those segments were excluded. The cohort was sequenced for TCR beta chains only, and without alpha or paired-chain data the features that could be detected were limited. A later analysis found that TCR association rates varied across HLA loci, with DRB1 alleles showing the most associated TCRs and HLA-C alleles the fewest. Because HLA typing was missing for some donors at each locus, association tests included only the typed subset. Because counts were too low, more than 15 rarely observed V segments, including chromosome 9 orphons, were left out of the earlier analysis of 587 of the donors. A later genetic analysis associated a missense DCLRE1C variant with V-gene and J-gene trimming of TCR beta chains, and an independent cohort replicated the association. A group of highly shared sequence variants was considered likely to be a technical artifact of the sequencing pipeline. The study gave a list of 150 to 200 TCR beta chains associated with cytomegalovirus. According to a later analysis, parvovirus B19, influenza, CMV and Epstein-Barr virus appeared linked to several top co-occurrence clusters. Assigning TCR associations to individual alleles was difficult when HLA alleles, especially DR and DQ, strongly co-occurred. According to a later analysis, most CMV-associated TCR beta chains appeared to be HLA-restricted, and the HLA associations seemed to be driven largely by CMV exposure.

The cohort comprised more than 550 healthy bone marrow donors. At the time of sampling, every cohort member was nominally healthy, though immune exposures that went unrecorded were likely present. The donor was CMV seronegative and was included in the group of about 350 seronegative cohort members. Every donor gave a peripheral blood sample, and the peripheral blood mononuclear cells from that sample were used for TCR beta sequencing. The Qiagen DNeasy Blood Extraction Kit was used to extract genomic DNA from the blood cell samples. Libraries came from the immunoSEQ multiplex PCR assay. A mixture of 60 forward primers for TCR Vbeta segments and 13 reverse primers for TCR Jbeta segments was used in the multiplex PCR. The CDR3 region of rearranged TCR beta genes was amplified from genomic DNA with a multiplex PCR assay. The Illumina HiSeq System was used to sequence the amplified TCR beta libraries as 87-base-pair reads. Turning to the authors' computational methods: Across the 500 to 850 repertoires, a later analysis counted tens of millions of unique TCR beta chains, 9.5 million to 13 million of which were shared by at least two donors. To remove PCR and sequencing errors, raw reads were error-corrected and collapsed into unique sequences using a nearest-neighbor algorithm that merged closely related sequences. V, D and J gene segments were assigned by aligning CDR3 sequences to IMGT reference sequences. Each retained sequence needed at least a six-nucleotide match to both a V gene segment and a J gene segment. A rearrangement was called productive if the CDR3 had no stop codons and remained in frame with V and J, and every other rearrangement was called non-productive. CDR3 was defined by IMGT convention, running from the second conserved V-encoded cysteine to the conserved J-encoded phenylalanine. The earlier analysis of more than 450 of the donors excluded sequences that lacked an unambiguous match to a single V gene segment. In an earlier analysis of several hundred of the donors, V segments were called functional above 56.7% productive rearrangements and were called segregating when the between-donor standard deviation exceeded 5%. A statistical classification framework was developed to diagnose cytomegalovirus status using the catalog of TCR beta chain sequences. In a later analysis, V and J genes were assigned by comparing TCR nucleotide sequences against IMGT/GENE-DB human TR gene sequences. A later analysis assigned CDR3 sequences and most-parsimonious VDJ recombination scenarios with the TCRdist pipeline. In a later analysis, every TCR beta chain was defined by the combination of its CDR3 amino acid sequence and its V-gene family, and reads without a unique V-gene family were dropped. In a later analysis, 450 to 600 highly shared, low-generation-probability nucleotide sequences were removed to address suspected cross-contamination and a sequencing artifact. In a later analysis, a clonal expansion index for each public chain was calculated from normalized within-repertoire ranks of inferred template counts. In a later analysis, generation probabilities were computed with a VDJ recombination model fitted to out-of-frame rearrangements, and the resulting probabilities were checked against IGoR. In a later analysis, TCR-TCR, TCR-HLA and TCR-CMV co-occurrence was scored with hypergeometric tests, and a repertoire-size bias correction was applied to TCR pairs. In a later analysis, false discovery rates were estimated by permuting HLA or CMV assignments 20 times. A later analysis grouped co-occurring TCRs with DBSCAN, adding TCRdist sequence similarity when clustering within HLA-allele-positive subsets. Co-occurrence clustering excluded repertoires with fewer than 30,000 or more than 120,000 public chains, plus five with anomalous nucleotide sharing. TCRdb re-hosts the immuneACCESS table, in-frame sequences only. Its copies lack some clones; in the studies checked, an unresolved V gene accounts for under half of them, and the cause for the rest is not known. The V and J calls and clone size come from that table; D and trimming were worked out from the DNA. The sample includes about 120,000 clones, with around 80% observed a single time. The ten most abundant clones make up 1.5% to 2.5% of the sample.

V and J are truncated by 3 bases and 4 bases respectively, leaving an intervening sequence of 7 bases. CDR1 and CDR2, per the germline V gene, are MDHEN and SYDVKM. The CDR3 covers 12 residues, taking in both the cysteine and the phenylalanine. Here the CDR3 DNA is all that survives: 36 bases in frame from base 1. This clonotype originated in a man aged 18 to 30 in good health and CMV-seronegative. The chain employs TRBV28 and TRBJ2-7, with no confidently assigned D gene. The sequenced sample was PBMCs. Here is the DNA: TGTGCCAGCAGTTTCGTGTTGTACGAGCAGTACTTC. It codes for CASSFVLYEQYF. Reference TRBV28 and TRBJ2-7 proteins supply the regions before and after the CDR3; the full variable domain is: DVKVTQSSRYLVKRTGEKVFLECVQDMDHENMFWYRQDPGLGLRLIYFSYDVKMKEKGDIPEGYSVSREKKERFSLILESASTNQTSMYLCASSFVLYEQYFGPGTRLTVT.